This T cell receptor (beta chain) was sequenced in a study of OX40 agonist ivuxolimab in advanced cancers. About the full investigation: Ivuxolimab, which targeted the costimulatory receptor OX40 (CD134), was an agonistic, fully human IgG2 monoclonal antibody. Of the 52 patients in dose escalation, 19 had hepatocellular carcinoma, about 15 had melanoma, 9 had renal cell carcinoma and 9 had head and neck cancer. Patients were allowed to have had prior anti-PD-1, anti-PD-L1 or anti-CTLA-4 therapy, and 40% of the dose-escalation patients had been treated with checkpoint inhibitors. In the dose-escalation cohort, around four fifths of patients were male, and the mean age was approximately 64 years, with a range of roughly 20 to 80. Peripheral TCRbeta sequencing was intended to test whether TCR sequence diversity was altered and clonal T-cell expansion was caused by ivuxolimab. Partial responses occurred in three dose-escalation patients, of whom one had hepatocellular carcinoma and two had cutaneous melanoma. Intravenous ivuxolimab was administered to patients every 2 weeks at six dose levels: 0.01, 0.1, 0.3, 1.5, 3 and 10 mg/kg. The paper reports the monotherapy dose-escalation portion (N of about 47 patients) of the phase I ivuxolimab trial. What the study reported, not specific to this receptor: In the 0.1-3.0 mg/kg groups, partial responders were among the patients with the lowest normalized peripheral clonal expansion, particularly in CD8+ T cells. The antigen specificity of the peripheral T cells that underwent clonal expansion was not determined. Low levels of normalized T-cell clonal expansion were also shown by some nonresponding patients. On average, CD8+ T cells showed more expanded clones than CD4+ T cells after ivuxolimab. At doses of 0.1 to 3.0 mg/kg, clonal expansion of both CD4+ and CD8+ blood T cells was observed from baseline to week 6.

In the germline V gene, CDR1 corresponds to SGHTA and CDR2 to FQGNSA. At the junction V is shortened by 2 bases and J by 0 bases; bases outside the gene matches: 12. From the cysteine through the phenylalanine, the CDR3 covers 18 amino acids. Solely the CDR3 DNA is kept, with 54 bases framed from the first base. Regarding this clone: Which antigen it targets is not known. Per-base qualities were not stored, and no clone one base away is much larger.

The trial excluded patients who had a history of autoimmune disease or were on systemic immunosuppression. Peripheral blood for TCR sequencing was drawn from every dose cohort at baseline, at cycle 4 day 1 and at cycle 7 day 1. The samples were taken from a phase I, first-in-human, multicenter, open-label dose-escalation trial of ivuxolimab. Adults with locally advanced or metastatic head and neck squamous cell, hepatocellular, melanoma or renal cell carcinoma were enrolled in the trial. Before TCR sequencing, CD4+ T cells and CD8+ T cells from peripheral blood were sorted into separate populations. Genomic DNA was isolated from the sorted cells so that the TCRbeta CDR3 region could be sequenced. The immunoSEQ Assay was used for sequencing of TCRbeta CDR3 regions. Not all clones reach the TCRdb copy of this immuneACCESS table, which keeps in-frame sequences only. Checked studies attribute under half of the gap to unresolved V genes and leave the rest unexplained. A total of about 53,000 clones appear in this sample, less than 90% of them only once. Of the sample, around 4.3% falls within the top ten clones.

The source is an adult with an advanced solid tumor such as melanoma, head and neck, liver or kidney cancer. Sample: CD4+ or CD8+ T cells sorted from blood, taken in a trial of the OX40 agonist ivuxolimab. Recombination linked TRBV7-2 to TRBJ1-1, with TRBD1 identical over 7 junction bases. Here the CDR3 is given as CASSLKVAGGLVNTEAFF. At the DNA level, the sequence is TGTGCCAGCAGCTTAAAAGTGGCAGGGGGTTTGGTGAACACTGAAGCTTTCTTT.